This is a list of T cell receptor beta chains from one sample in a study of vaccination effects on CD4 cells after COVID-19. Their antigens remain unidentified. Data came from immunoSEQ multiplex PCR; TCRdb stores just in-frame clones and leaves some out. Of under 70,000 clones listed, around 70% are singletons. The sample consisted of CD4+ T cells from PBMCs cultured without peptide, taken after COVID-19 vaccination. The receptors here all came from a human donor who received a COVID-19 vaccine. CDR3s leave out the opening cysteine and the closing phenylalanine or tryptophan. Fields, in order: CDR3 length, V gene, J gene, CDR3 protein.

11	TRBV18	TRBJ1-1	ASSQGKNTEAF
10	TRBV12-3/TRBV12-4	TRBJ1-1	ASSFVLTEAF
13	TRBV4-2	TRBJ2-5	ASSHTSGGQETQY
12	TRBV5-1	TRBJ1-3	ASSLGAGGNTIY
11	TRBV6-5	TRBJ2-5	ASSREIQETQY
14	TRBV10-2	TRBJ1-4	ASSDGIPTGNEKLF
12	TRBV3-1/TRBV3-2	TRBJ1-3	ASSRGARGNTIY
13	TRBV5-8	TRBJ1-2	ASSLTGQSPDGYT
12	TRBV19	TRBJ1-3	ASSSPDRGNTIY
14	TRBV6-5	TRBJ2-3	ASSYSRGAPPDTQY
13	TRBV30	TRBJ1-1	AWSVGGAGNTEAF
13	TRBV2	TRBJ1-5	ASSGRRNSNQPQH
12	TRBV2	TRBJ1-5	ASTRGMENQPQH
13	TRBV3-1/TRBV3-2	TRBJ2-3	ASSHTAGNTDTQY
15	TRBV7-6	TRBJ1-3	ASSLGAWDGSGNTIY
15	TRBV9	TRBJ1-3	ASSVGGAGSSGNTIY
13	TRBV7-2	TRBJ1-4	ASSSPGTAREKLF
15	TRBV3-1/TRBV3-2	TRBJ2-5	ASSQDSNQAAKETQY
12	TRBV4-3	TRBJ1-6	ASSQGFGGSPLH
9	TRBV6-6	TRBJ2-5	ASSPSETQY
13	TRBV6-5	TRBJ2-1	ATLPGRGRDNEQF
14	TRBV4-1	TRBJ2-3	ASSQGWESLGDTQY
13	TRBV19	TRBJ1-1	ASISSLGRRTEAF
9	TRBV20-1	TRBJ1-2	SAVDRGQGT
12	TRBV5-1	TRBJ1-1	ASSFAGANTEAF
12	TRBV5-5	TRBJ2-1	ASSSIQGDNEQF
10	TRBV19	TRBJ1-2	ASSIRGYGYT
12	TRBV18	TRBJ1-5	ASSPGGGNQPQH
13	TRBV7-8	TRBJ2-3	ASSLMGVSTDTQY
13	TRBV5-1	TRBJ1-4	ASSSGQGLDEKLF
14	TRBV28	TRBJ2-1	ASSHPLAGARNEQF
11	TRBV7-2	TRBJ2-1	ATGQGYYNEQF
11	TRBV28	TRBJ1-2	ASSLGGSGGYT
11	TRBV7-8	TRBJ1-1	ASTAGVNTEAF
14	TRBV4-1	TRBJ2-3	ASSHSVSKGGDTQY